These 18 T cell receptor beta chains were all obtained from the same sample, sequenced in a study of T cells in Graves' hyperthyroidism and ophthalmopathy. Amplified TCR beta CDR3 regions derived from RNA transcripts. HTBI primers were employed in a first-round RT-PCR of the TCR CDR3. TCRdb re-analysed the multiplex PCR reads in MiXCR, keeping a single row per CDR3 protein. The sample carries 300,000 to 450,000 distinct CDR3 sequences, about 15% recorded once. Sequenced input: blood. These TCRs come from a young woman with Graves' hyperthyroidism that later progressed to Graves' ophthalmopathy.

V gene TRBV2 combines with J gene TRBJ2-5, with 8 bases aligning to TRBD2. Germline-derived CDR1 and CDR2 are SNHLY and FYNNEI. V dropped 8 bases and J dropped 5; count of bases not matched to a gene: 7. This CDR3 spans 13 amino acids. For the CDR3, the DNA is TGTGCCAGCCGTAGCGGGAATGGGGAGACCCAGTACTTC. This sequence encodes CASRSGNGETQYF.

This clonotype was seen a few times. The V call is TRBV10-3, the J call TRBJ1-4, with D unresolved. Trimming shortened V by 4 bases and J by 7 bases, and 10 bases separated the two germline ends. Germline-derived CDR1 and CDR2 are ENHRY and SYGVKD. The CDR3 length is 13 residues. CDR3 in amino acids: CAISVHEREKLFF. The CDR3 nucleotides are TGTGCCATCAGTGTTCACGAGCGTGAAAAACTGTTTTTT.

This clonotype came up many times. The chain is built from TRBV2 and TRBJ1-3; D is unclear. The germline V gene has CDR1 SNHLY and CDR2 FYNNEI. The V end was cut by 5 bases, the J end by 0 bases, with 11 bases between. The CDR3 totals 15 residues. CDR3 protein: CASSTDGLSGNTIYF. The DNA for the CDR3 is TGTGCCAGCAGTACGGACGGGCTCTCTGGAAACACCATATATTTT.

This clonotype was counted at least ten times. This rearrangement joins TRBV25-1 to TRBJ2-1; D is unresolved. This CDR3 spans 15 amino acids. Per the germline V gene, CDR1 is MGHDK and CDR2 is SYGVNS. Trimming cost V 1 base and J 3 bases, with 10 bases left between them. For the CDR3, the DNA is TGTGCCAGCAGTGAATTGGGTGAAGACTACAATGAGCAGTTCTTC. Translated, it gives CASSELGEDYNEQFF.

This clonotype was recorded many times. The genes are TRBV2 and TRBJ1-2, with TRBD1 matching over 7 bases. Germline assignment: CDR1 SNHLY and CDR2 FYNNEI. The CDR3 runs 16 residues. The trim removed 8 bases at V and 6 bases at J, leaving 18 bases unmatched. The CDR3 DNA sequence: TGTGCCAGCGACGGACAGGATAGTTGGAAGCTTCATGGCTACACCTTC. This sequence encodes CASDGQDSWKLHGYTF.

The CDR3 nucleotides are TGTGCCAGCAGCACCAACCACGGCATGAACACTGAAGCTTTCTTT. As protein: CASSTNHGMNTEAFF. V gene TRBV5-6 combines with J gene TRBJ1-1; no clear D. V was trimmed by 4 bases and J by 0 bases, leaving 13 bases between them. Germline loops: CDR1 SGHDT, CDR2 YYEEEE. The CDR3 is 15 amino acids.

This clonotype came up many times. The V call is TRBV5-1, the J call TRBJ2-1; D remains unclear. The CDR3 is made up of 20 amino acids. CDR1 is SGHRS and CDR2 is YFSETQ in the germline V gene. V lost 0 bases and J 7 bases, leaving 29 bases between the germline ends. CDR3 residues: CASSLGKEQFPQFQRNEQFF. CDR3 coding DNA: TGCGCCAGCAGCTTGGGGAAGGAACAGTTCCCTCAATTCCAACGAAATGAGCAGTTCTTC.

This clonotype was counted many times. The chain couples TRBV27 to TRBJ2-7; 12 positions match TRBD1. The CDR3 extends over 14 amino acids. CDR1 MNHEY and CDR2 SMNVEV come from the germline V gene (reference sequence). J was trimmed by 7 bases and V by 3 bases; bases with no gene match: 4. CDR3: CASSLGQGAGEQYF. For the CDR3, the DNA is TGTGCCAGCAGTTTGGGACAGGGGGCCGGGGAGCAGTACTTC.

This chain uses TRBV7-2 with TRBJ2-1; 8 nucleotides agree with TRBD2. Germline CDR1 reads SGHTA; CDR2 reads FQGNSA. J lost 4 bases, V lost 4 bases, and 9 bases had no gene match. The CDR3 extends over 16 amino acids. CDR3 loop: CASSSLAGSLYNEQFF. The CDR3 nucleotides are TGTGCCAGCAGCTCCCTAGCGGGCTCGCTTTACAATGAGCAGTTCTTC.

Many counts were recorded for this clonotype. The V call is TRBV19, the J call TRBJ1-2; tentative D call: TRBD1 (5 bases). V gave up 3 bases and J gave up 0 bases, with 11 bases separating them. This CDR3 is 15 amino acids long. CDR1 LNHDA and CDR2 SQIVND come from the germline V gene (reference sequence). The CDR3 sequence is CASSIGHFSNYGYTF. In DNA form, the CDR3 reads TGTGCCAGTAGTATTGGACACTTTTCTAACTATGGCTACACCTTC.

This clonotype has a count of ten or more. The chain links TRBV2 to TRBJ1-1; the D is unclear. Germline V lookup: CDR1 SNHLY, CDR2 FYNNEI. V lost 4 bases, J lost 2 bases, and 14 bases lay in between. The CDR3 loop spans 15 amino acids. CDR3 sequence reads: CASSAAASPNTEAFF. CDR3 nucleotides: TGTGCCAGCAGTGCGGCGGCATCCCCCAACACTGAAGCTTTCTTT.

This clonotype came up a few times. The chain joins TRBV14 to TRBJ1-4; D is perhaps TRBD1 (5 bases). The CDR3 runs to 16 residues. Trimming removed 0 bases from V and 4 bases from J, with 12 bases in between. Germline V gene data show CDR1 as SGHDN and CDR2 as FVKESK. For the CDR3, the DNA is TGTGCCAGCAGCCAAGATTGGCAGGGTAATAATGAAAAACTGTTTTTT. Encoded protein: CASSQDWQGNNEKLFF.

This clonotype was counted ten times or more. This chain uses TRBV30 with TRBJ2-7; 8 nucleotides align to TRBD1. CDR1 and CDR2 from the germline V gene are GTSNPN and SVGIG (reference sequence). CDR3 length equals 13 residues. V was pared by 3 bases and J by 5 bases, with 6 bases of the junction left unmatched. CDR3 DNA sequence: TGTGCCTGGAGAAGGACAGGGTCCAACGAGCAGTACTTC. This translates into CAWRRTGSNEQYF.

This clonotype was observed a handful of times. The chain uses TRBV28 and TRBJ2-7; TRBD1 or TRBD2 may be the D gene (6 bases each). Germline V gene sequence: CDR1 MDHEN, CDR2 SYDVKM. Trimming removed 3 bases at V and 2 bases at J, with 14 bases between. The CDR3 contains 15 residues. CDR3 sequence reads: CASSLGGGPTYEQYF. The CDR3, as DNA: TGTGCCAGCAGTTTGGGGGGCGGACCGACCTACGAGCAGTACTTC.

The sample holds many counts of this clonotype. The chain carries TRBV2 and TRBJ1-1; no clear D gene. Germline CDR1 and CDR2: SNHLY and FYNNEI. The CDR3 runs 14 residues. Between the trimmed V and J ends, which lost 3 bases and 0 bases, there was a span of 8 bases. CDR3 DNA sequence: TGTGCCAGCAGTGACCGAATGATGAACACTGAAGCTTTCTTT. It yields the protein CASSDRMMNTEAFF.

The rearrangement joins TRBV7-8 to TRBJ2-1; 10 nucleotides agree with TRBD2. J was trimmed by 1 base and V by 3 bases; bases with no gene match: 15. The CDR3 has 20 amino acids. CDR1 and CDR2 (germline): SGHVS, FQNEAQ. The CDR3 protein is CASSFSAIQLAGESYNEQFF. In DNA form, the CDR3 reads TGTGCCAGCAGCTTTTCCGCTATCCAGCTAGCGGGAGAGTCCTACAATGAGCAGTTCTTC.

This clonotype was observed many times. The V call is TRBV20-1, the J call TRBJ1-2, with TRBD1 identical over 11 bases. Germline V gene sequence: CDR1 DFQATT, CDR2 SNEGSKA (reference sequence). The CDR3 consists of 16 residues. The V gene end was trimmed by 3 bases and the J gene end by 7 bases; junction bases not matched to a gene: 13. CDR3 loop: CSARPRDRGRMSGYTF. DNA of the CDR3: TGCAGTGCTAGGCCGCGGGACAGGGGGAGGATGAGTGGCTACACCTTC.

The chain is built from TRBV7-9 and TRBJ2-7; 8 positions match TRBD1. V lost 8 bases and J lost 0; bases outside the gene matches: 3. Germline V gene sequence: CDR1 SEHNR, CDR2 FQNEAQ (reference sequence). CDR3 length: 13 amino acids. The CDR3 loop reads CASDRGFSYEQYF. The CDR3 nucleotides read TGTGCCAGCGACAGGGGCTTCTCCTACGAGCAGTACTTC.